A single sample gave rise to the 15 T cell receptor beta chains below, sequenced in a study of control samples from healthy donors and cancer patients. Sequencing was performed with immunoSEQ multiplex PCR; in TCRdb, only in-frame clones are kept and a portion is missing. Found here are about 140,000 clones, 75% to 90% of them singletons; the top ten hold roughly 9%. Sequencing input: blood. Every receptor here comes from a young woman in good health.

V gene TRBV6-5 combines with J gene TRBJ1-1; D unclear. The CDR3 length is 11 residues. Germline values: CDR1 MNHEY, CDR2 SVGAGI. V lost 8 bases to trimming and J lost 4 bases, with 8 bases between them. In DNA, the CDR3 is TGTGCCAGCTCATCCCCCACTGAAGCTTTCTTT. The encoded protein is CASSSPTEAFF.

The rearrangement uses TRBV19 and TRBJ2-3; D not resolved. The germline V gene has CDR1 LNHDA and CDR2 SQIVND (reference sequence). This CDR3 region has 14 residues. The V end lost 3 bases, the J end lost 0 bases, and 7 bases lay between the germline ends. CDR3 nucleotide sequence: TGTGCCAGTAGTATGTGGGGTAGCACAGATACGCAGTATTTT. This encodes CASSMWGSTDTQYF. Based on the CDR3 plus reference TRBV19 and TRBJ2-3, the full variable domain is DGGITQSPKYLFRKEGQNVTLSCEQNLNHDAMYWYRQDPGQGLRLIYYSQIVNDFQKGDIAEGYSVSREKKESFPLTVTSAQKNPTAFYLCASSMWGSTDTQYFGPGTRLTVL.

The CDR3 coding sequence is TGTGCCAGTAGTCCCCTGACAGACTCCAATCAGCCCCAGCATTTT. Protein: CASSPLTDSNQPQHF. The chain recombines TRBV19 with TRBJ1-5; possible D gene TRBD1, 5 bases. The length of the CDR3 is 15 residues. The germline V and J ends were trimmed by 5 bases and 3 bases, with 14 bases remaining between them. Germline CDR1 LNHDA, CDR2 SQIVND (reference sequence).

The chain employs TRBV7-3 and TRBJ2-1; D not resolved. The CDR3 is made up of 13 amino acids. Per germline, CDR1 SGHTA and CDR2 FQGTGA. Trimming took 2 bases from V and 7 from J, leaving 9 bases between them. Written as DNA, the CDR3 is TGTGCCAGCAGCTTAGGTTTGGGAAATGAGCAGTTCTTC. Translation: CASSLGLGNEQFF.

The chain recombines TRBV10-3 with TRBJ1-2; 9 bases are shared with TRBD1. Germline V CDR1 and CDR2: ENHRY, SYGVKD. V lost 4 bases and J lost 7; bases outside the gene matches: 10. This CDR3 is 15 amino acids long. The DNA of the CDR3 is TGTGCCATCAGTGCCGCACAGGGGGCGTCTGGTGGCTACACCTTC. Its protein product is CAISAAQGASGGYTF.

The sample holds a few counts of this clone. V is TRBV7-6 and J is TRBJ1-1; perhaps TRBD1 as D (5 bases). CDR1 is SGHVS and CDR2 is FNYEAQ in the germline V gene. The V and J ends lost 2 bases and 7 bases respectively, with 11 bases between them. The CDR3 consists of 13 residues. The DNA of the CDR3 is TGTGCCAGCAGCTTACCGCAGAGGGGTGAAGCTTTCTTT. It yields the protein CASSLPQRGEAFF.

V and J are TRBV4-2 and TRBJ2-7; 11 bases align to TRBD2. The V gene's germline CDR1 is LGHNA and CDR2 YNFKEQ. V shed 4 bases, J shed 2 bases, and the junction held 7 bases outside the gene matches. There are 16 residues in the CDR3. CDR3 residues: CASSLPTSGDTYEQYF. CDR3 bases: TGTGCCAGCAGCCTACCGACTAGCGGGGATACCTACGAGCAGTACTTC.

This chain joins TRBV6-5 and TRBJ1-2; 10 bases fit TRBD1. The length of the CDR3 is 14 residues. After removal of 2 bases from V and 4 bases from J, the junction contained 1 base not matched to a gene. Germline values: CDR1 MNHEY, CDR2 SVGAGI. CDR3 sequence: CASSYRTGGYGYTF. The CDR3, as DNA: TGTGCCAGCAGTTACCGGACAGGGGGCTATGGCTACACCTTC.

This chain uses TRBV7-2 with TRBJ1-5, with D unresolved. The CDR3 covers 13 residues. The V end was cut by 1 base, the J end by 3 bases, with 4 bases between. Germline V gene sequence: CDR1 SGHTA, CDR2 FQGNSA. CDR3 sequence: CASSLGVNQPQHF. The CDR3 DNA follows: TGTGCCAGCAGCTTAGGGGTCAATCAGCCCCAGCATTTT.

The CDR3 bases are TGTGCCAGCAGCTTATTCCAGGCAGATACGCAGTATTTT. This encodes CASSLFQADTQYF. The chain carries TRBV7-3 and TRBJ2-3; no firm D call. Germline loops: CDR1 SGHTA, CDR2 FQGTGA. V lost 2 bases, J lost 4 bases, and 7 bases lay in between. The CDR3 is made up of 13 amino acids.

The chain couples TRBV4-2 to TRBJ1-1; TRBD1 might be the D (5 bases). Germline V lookup: CDR1 LGHNA, CDR2 YNFKEQ. Trimming stripped 4 bases from V and 0 bases from J, with 15 bases between. The CDR3 length is 16 residues. The CDR3 DNA follows: TGTGCCAGCAGCCCGGGGCCGGCAGGGATGAACACTGAAGCTTTCTTT. This codes for CASSPGPAGMNTEAFF.

CDR3 in amino acids: CSASPLRGDEAFF. The CDR3, as DNA: TGCAGCGCTTCCCCCCTCCGGGGCGATGAAGCTTTCTTT. The V call is TRBV29-1, the J call TRBJ1-1; the D gene is possibly TRBD1 (5 bases). The CDR3 contains 13 residues. Germline V gene sequence: CDR1 SQVTM, CDR2 ANQGSEA. The V gene lost 7 bases and the J gene lost 7 bases, with 19 bases spanning the gap.

The gene calls are TRBV2 and TRBJ1-2; weak D call: TRBD1 (5 bases). Trimming cost V 6 bases and J 3 bases, with 8 bases left between them. CDR3 length: 12 amino acids. The V gene's germline CDR1 is SNHLY and CDR2 FYNNEI. CDR3 DNA: TGTGCCAGCAGGACAGACTACTATGGCTACACCTTC. It encodes CASRTDYYGYTF.

The chain is built from TRBV5-1 and TRBJ1-3, with D unresolved. Germline CDR1 reads SGHRS; CDR2 reads YFSETQ. Trimming shortened V by 6 bases and J by 3 bases, and 10 bases separated the two germline ends. This CDR3 comprises 13 residues. CDR3 nucleotides: TGCGCCAGCAATCCGGGCGTTGGAAACACCATATATTTT. Residues: CASNPGVGNTIYF.

The rearrangement links TRBV6-5 to TRBJ2-7; 9 bases line up with TRBD1. The germline V gene has CDR1 MNHEY and CDR2 SVGAGI. The CDR3 has 13 amino acids. Trimming took 5 bases from V and 6 from J; bases not matched to a gene: 5. CDR3 sequence (DNA): TGTGCCAGCAGTATGAGGACAGGGGTCGAGCAGTACTTC. Protein product: CASSMRTGVEQYF.